The source of this T cell receptor beta chain is a study of T cells in Graves' hyperthyroidism and ophthalmopathy (dated by TCRdb to about 2019). Study-level background: Peripheral blood was collected at initial diagnosis, before any treatment. TCR V-J signatures able to tell the groups apart were searched for in a discovery cohort of 90 to 100 patients, of whom over 40 had Graves' ophthalmopathy and under 65 had stable Graves' hyperthyroidism. Prospective prediction of ophthalmopathy was tested in an independent validation cohort of some 19 hyperthyroidism patients and 15 to 17 patients who later progressed to ophthalmopathy. The roughly 94 discovery patients were randomly split 7:3 into training and test sets. The study also compared thyroid tissue and blood T-cell repertoires from more than five Graves' hyperthyroidism patients. After blood sampling, hyperthyroidism patients were treated with methimazole at a starting dose of 30 mg daily, and ophthalmopathy patients were treated with high-dose intravenous methylprednisolone. TCR Vbeta CDR3 sequencing of 140 or so peripheral blood samples (43 ophthalmopathy, some 75 hyperthyroidism and about 17 progressor patients) is reported in the paper. Summary of the overall study and its limitations: No statistical method was used to set the sample size in advance, and investigators knew the group allocation. A 13 V-J signature model separated ophthalmopathy from stable hyperthyroidism, with 87.88% sensitivity and just under 84% specificity in cross-validation and 80%/75% in testing. Blood samples also contained most of the expanded thyroid clonotypes (frequency above 0.001), which suggests that blood repertoires may reflect thyroid immune responses. In validation, progression to ophthalmopathy was predicted by the model with 70.59% sensitivity and 72.22% specificity, a median of about 6.8 months before onset.

Hyperthyroidism patients were aged 18 to 65 years and newly diagnosed, with disease duration of less than 2 months. Patients with uncontrolled infections, other autoimmune diseases, pregnancy or lactation were excluded. Diagnoses relied on clinical symptoms, serum thyroxine and TRAb, thyroid ultrasound and orbital computed tomography. Blood from progressor patients was drawn when they were first diagnosed with hyperthyroidism, before any ophthalmopathy symptoms appeared. PBMCs were separated from roughly 9.6 ml of fresh peripheral blood using Ficoll-Paque density gradient centrifugation. Patients classed as progressors first received a Graves' hyperthyroidism diagnosis and then went on to develop ophthalmopathy during follow-up. Trizol reagent was used to extract total RNA, and RNA quality was then checked on an Agilent 2100 Bioanalyzer. Amplification of TCR beta CDR3 regions was carried out from RNA transcripts. The TCR CDR3 was subjected to a first round of RT-PCR using the HTBI primer set and the Qiagen OneStep RT-PCR kit. A second multiplex PCR round built the libraries, followed by size selection and purification. The libraries were sequenced on an Illumina HiSeq2000 using paired-end 100 bp reads. Concerning the study's data processing: SOAPnuke was used to process the raw data, removing reads that contained adapters or uncalled bases, had a mean Phred below 15, or lacked an exact match to the constant primer or identifier. COPE v1.2.5 was used to merge high-quality paired reads, and clonotypes were defined as unique nucleotide sequences. MiTCR v1.1 was used to align clonotypes to the IMGT TRBV, TRBD and TRBJ reference segments. Only V-J combinations with frequency above 0.0001, covering roughly 99% of repertoires, were analysed. A TCS score was defined as the ratio between F50 (clonal expansion) and ExV (chaos), using BLOSUM62-based TCRdist between CDR3 peptides within each V-J. Welch's t-statistics and random forest reduced just over 500 V-J features to 13, which were used in a naive Bayes classifier (R e1071). TCRdb took the public reads, trimmed them with fastp at Q25, ran MiXCR for clone calling and kept in-frame beta chains. Under each unique CDR3 protein, matching rows form one entry showing the most common genes and DNA. TCRdb's processing, not the authors' own work, is the source of the V and J calls. This sample gives 370,000 or so distinct CDR3 sequences in total; about 13% of them show up just once. The ten largest account for around 20% of the sample.

This clonotype was picked up a small number of times. No cognate antigen has been identified for it. Base qualities are not provided; no much larger clone lies one nucleotide away. The sequenced sample was blood. The sequence was collected from a man aged 25 to 40 with Graves' hyperthyroidism that later progressed to Graves' ophthalmopathy.

The nucleotide sequence is TGTGCCTGGAGCCCCCCTCGGCACAGGGTACGGGAGACCCAGTACTTC. Its product reads: CAWSPPRHRVRETQYF. The chain joins TRBV30 to TRBJ2-5; the D segment could be TRBD1, given 6 matching bases. The germline V gene (reference sequence) sets CDR1 to GTSNPN and CDR2 to SVGIG. The CDR3 starts with the cysteine, ends with the phenylalanine, and has 16 residues. Of the read, only the CDR3 DNA is kept; its 48 bases are in frame from base 1. Cut back by 3 bases and 5 bases, the V and J ends lie 22 bases apart.